This record looks at one T cell receptor (beta chain) sequence and its context. Its antigen is as yet unknown. The data are from a study of shared clonotypes between healthy human individuals. Background on the study: Sampling drew on donors who were a couple of women and a few men aged 18 to 49.

General study results and limits: Larger richness was generally estimated for naive than memory subsets.

In replicate PCRs of sorted subsets, around 0.2 ug DNA, approximately 28,000 T cell genomes, was used. Clones were read by immunoSEQ multiplex PCR, and TCRdb kept only the in-frame ones, dropping some. The sample has about 610,000 clones; less than 98% are singletons. This CDR3 region has 17 residues. Per germline, CDR1 LNHDA and CDR2 SQIVND (reference sequence). The V gene end was trimmed by 1 base and the J gene end by 0 bases; junction bases not matched to a gene: 6. This receptor was taken from a woman in her twenties or thirties in good health. Input material: naive CD4+ T cells sorted from blood. Subset in this sample: CD45RA+ positively selected. The chain couples TRBV19 to TRBJ1-5; 7 bases align to TRBD1. The CDR3 is CASSIGQGTYSNQPQHF. In nucleotides, the CDR3 is TGTGCCAGTAGTATAGGACAGGGCACATATAGCAATCAGCCCCAGCATTTT.